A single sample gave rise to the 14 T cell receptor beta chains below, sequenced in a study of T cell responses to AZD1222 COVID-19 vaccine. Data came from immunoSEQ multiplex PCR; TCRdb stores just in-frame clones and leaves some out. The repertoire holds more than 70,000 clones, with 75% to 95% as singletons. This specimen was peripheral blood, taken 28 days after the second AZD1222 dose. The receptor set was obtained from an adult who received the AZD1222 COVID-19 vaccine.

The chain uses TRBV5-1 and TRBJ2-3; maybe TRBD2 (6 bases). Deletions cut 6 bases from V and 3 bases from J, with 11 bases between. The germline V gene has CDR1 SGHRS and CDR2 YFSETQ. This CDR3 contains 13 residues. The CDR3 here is CASMGGLTDTQYF. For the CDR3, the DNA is TGCGCCAGCATGGGGGGTTTGACAGATACGCAGTATTTT. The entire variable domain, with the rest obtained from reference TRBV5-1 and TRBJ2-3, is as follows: KAGVTQTPRYLIKTRGQQVTLSCSPISGHRSVSWYQQTPGQGLQFLFEYFSETQRNKGNFPGRFSGRQFSNSRSEMNVSTLELGDSALYLCASMGGLTDTQYFGPGTRLTVL.

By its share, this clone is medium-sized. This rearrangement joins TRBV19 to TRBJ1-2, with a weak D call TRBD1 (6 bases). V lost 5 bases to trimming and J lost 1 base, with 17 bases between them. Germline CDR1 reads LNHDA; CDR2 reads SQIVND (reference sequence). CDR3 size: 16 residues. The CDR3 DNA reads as TGTGCCAGTAGTCCCACCTACGGGGGCATTAACTATGGCTACACCTTC. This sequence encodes CASSPTYGGINYGYTF.

The CDR3 region has the DNA TGTGCCAGCAGCCTCGACAGGGGCTATGGCTACACCTTC. Encoded protein: CASSLDRGYGYTF. The chain joins TRBV5-6 to TRBJ1-2, with 8 nucleotides matching TRBD1. Germline CDR1 SGHDT, CDR2 YYEEEE. The length of the CDR3 is 13 residues. The J segment lost 4 bases and the V segment lost 4 bases, leaving 3 bases of the junction unmatched.

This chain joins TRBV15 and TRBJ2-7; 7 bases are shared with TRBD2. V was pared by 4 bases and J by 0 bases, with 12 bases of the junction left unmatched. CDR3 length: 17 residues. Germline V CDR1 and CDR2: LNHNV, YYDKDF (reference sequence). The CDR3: CATSKDPLGGSSYEQYF. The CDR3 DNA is TGTGCCACCAGCAAAGACCCTCTGGGGGGGAGCTCCTACGAGCAGTACTTC.

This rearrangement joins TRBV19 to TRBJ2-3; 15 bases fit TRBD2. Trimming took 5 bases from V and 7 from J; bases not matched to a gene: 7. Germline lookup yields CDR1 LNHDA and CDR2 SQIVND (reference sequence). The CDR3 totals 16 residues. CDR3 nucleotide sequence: TGTGCCAGTAGTGCCTGGACTAGCGGGAGGGCCAATACGCAGTATTTT. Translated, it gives CASSAWTSGRANTQYF.

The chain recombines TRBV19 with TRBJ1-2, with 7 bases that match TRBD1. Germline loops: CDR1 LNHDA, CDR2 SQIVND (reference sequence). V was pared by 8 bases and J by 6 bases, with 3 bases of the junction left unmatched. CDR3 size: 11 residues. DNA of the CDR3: TGTGCCAGTCGACAGGGTGATGGCTACACCTTC. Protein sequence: CASRQGDGYTF.

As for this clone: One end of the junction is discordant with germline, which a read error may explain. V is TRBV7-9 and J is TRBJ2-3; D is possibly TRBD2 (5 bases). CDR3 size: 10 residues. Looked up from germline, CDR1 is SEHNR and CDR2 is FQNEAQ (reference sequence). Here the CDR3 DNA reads TGTGCCAGCAGCTTAGGGACTGAAGATTTT. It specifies CASSLGTEDF. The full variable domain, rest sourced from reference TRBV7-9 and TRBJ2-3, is DTGVSQNPRHKITKRGQNVTFRCDPISEHNRLYWYRQTLGQGPEFLTYFQNEAQLEKSRLLSDRFSAERPKGSFSTLEIQRTEQGDSAMYLCASSLGTEDFGPGTRLTVL.

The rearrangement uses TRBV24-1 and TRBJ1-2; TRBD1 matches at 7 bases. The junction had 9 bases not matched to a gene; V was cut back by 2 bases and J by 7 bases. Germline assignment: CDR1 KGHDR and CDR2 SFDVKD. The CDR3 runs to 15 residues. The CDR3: CATSDSTGEWSGYTF. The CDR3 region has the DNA TGTGCCACCAGTGATTCCACAGGGGAATGGAGTGGCTACACCTTC.

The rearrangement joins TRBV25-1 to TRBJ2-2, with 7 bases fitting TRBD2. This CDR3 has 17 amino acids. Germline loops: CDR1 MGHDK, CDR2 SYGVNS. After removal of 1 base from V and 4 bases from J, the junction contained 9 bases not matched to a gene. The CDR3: CASSELGGRKPTGELFF. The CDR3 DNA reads TGTGCCAGCAGTGAATTGGGAGGGAGGAAACCCACCGGGGAGCTGTTTTTT. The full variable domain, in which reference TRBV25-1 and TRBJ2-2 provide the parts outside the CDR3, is EADIYQTPRYLVIGTGKKITLECSQTMGHDKMYWYQQDPGMELHLIHYSYGVNSTEKGDLSSESTVSRIRTEHFPLTLESARPSHTSQYLCASSELGGRKPTGELFFGEGSRLTVL.

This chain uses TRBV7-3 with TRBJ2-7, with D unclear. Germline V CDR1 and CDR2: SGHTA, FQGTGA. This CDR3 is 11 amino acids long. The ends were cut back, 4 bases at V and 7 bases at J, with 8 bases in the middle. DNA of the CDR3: TGTGCCAGCAGCTGGGAAGGGGAGCAGTACTTC. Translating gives CASSWEGEQYF.

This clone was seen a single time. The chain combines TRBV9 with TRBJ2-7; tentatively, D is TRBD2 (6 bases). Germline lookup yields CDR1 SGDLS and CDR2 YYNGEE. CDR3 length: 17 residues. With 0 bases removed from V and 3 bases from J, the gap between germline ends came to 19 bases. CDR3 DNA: TGTGCCAGCAGCGTAGCTAGCGAGACTAGGCCCTACTACGAGCAGTACTTC. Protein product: CASSVASETRPYYEQYF.

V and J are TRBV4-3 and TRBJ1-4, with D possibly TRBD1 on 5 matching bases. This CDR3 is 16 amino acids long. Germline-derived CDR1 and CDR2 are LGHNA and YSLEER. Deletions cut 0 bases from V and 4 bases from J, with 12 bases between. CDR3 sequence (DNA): TGCGCCAGCAGCCAAGATGGCGCGGGGGGTAATGAAAAACTGTTTTTT. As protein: CASSQDGAGGNEKLFF.

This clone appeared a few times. The CDR3 here is CASSSPRSGSVADTQYF. CDR3 DNA sequence: TGTGCCAGCAGCTCCCCCCGTAGCGGGAGTGTGGCAGATACGCAGTATTTT. This chain connects TRBV5-4 to TRBJ2-3; 9 positions match TRBD2. This CDR3 is built from 17 residues. CDR1 and CDR2 from the germline V gene are SGHNT and YYREEE (reference sequence). V was pared by 3 bases and J by 4 bases, with 12 bases of the junction left unmatched.

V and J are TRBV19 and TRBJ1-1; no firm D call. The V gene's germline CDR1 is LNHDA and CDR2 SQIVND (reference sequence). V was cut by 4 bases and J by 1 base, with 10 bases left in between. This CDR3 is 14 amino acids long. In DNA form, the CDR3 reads TGTGCCAGTAGTACCCCCGGAAGGAACACTGAAGCTTTCTTT. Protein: CASSTPGRNTEAFF.